The clone carrying this T cell receptor beta chain was detected only once. This sample was taken from a study of T cell responses to AZD1222 COVID-19 vaccine. The ends were cut back, 3 bases at V and 5 bases at J, with 13 bases in the middle. Germline-derived CDR1 and CDR2 are ENHRY and SYGVKD. There are 14 residues in the CDR3. The repertoire was sequenced with immunoSEQ multiplex PCR; TCRdb's copy has only in-frame clones and lacks some. The sample has approximately 120,000 clones, around 87% seen once. The TCR was taken from an adult who received the AZD1222 COVID-19 vaccine. This rearrangement joins TRBV10-3 to TRBJ1-1; D is uncertain. The input for sequencing was peripheral blood, taken 28 days after the second AZD1222 dose. This CDR3 is CAISDGGGRTEAFF. CDR3 in DNA: TGTGCCATCAGTGATGGAGGTGGAAGGACTGAAGCTTTCTTT.